The 25 T cell receptor beta chains below all came from one sample that was sequenced in a study of molecular identifiers for immune sequencing clone quantification. In TCRdb, the PCR reads were re-called with MiXCR into one record per CDR3 protein. The table has about 12,000 distinct CDR3 sequences, roughly 15% seen once. The specimen was naive CD8+ T cells from blood, with Jurkat cell RNA spiked in. Subset specified: FACS-sorted CD8+CD4-CCR7+CD45RA+ naive T cells. Source of these receptors: a human donor in good health. Some libraries in this study had Jurkat cell RNA spiked in.

This clonotype was counted ten times or more. The chain combines TRBV11-2 with TRBJ2-7; D is possibly TRBD1 (5 bases). CDR1 and CDR2 (germline): SGHAT, FQNNGV. This CDR3 spans 14 amino acids. Between the trimmed V and J ends, which lost 5 bases and 4 bases, there was a span of 15 bases. CDR3 bases: TGTGCCAGCAGCCCCCCGGACAACGTGTACGAGCAGTACTTC. Amino acid sequence: CASSPPDNVYEQYF.

J is TRBJ2-1 and V is TRBV20-1, with 8 bases aligning to TRBD2. The CDR3 loop spans 16 amino acids. Per germline, CDR1 DFQATT and CDR2 SNEGSKA (reference sequence). V shed 0 bases and J 0 bases; nucleotides not matched to a gene: 4. CDR3 protein: CSARDPAGASYNEQFF. For the CDR3, the DNA is TGCAGTGCTAGAGATCCAGCGGGGGCCTCCTACAATGAGCAGTTCTTC.

This clonotype was observed many times. This chain joins TRBV19 and TRBJ2-1; no reliable D call. The germline V and J ends were trimmed by 7 bases and 0 bases, with 7 bases remaining between them. In germline, CDR1 is LNHDA, CDR2 SQIVND (reference sequence). The CDR3 extends over 13 amino acids. The CDR3 loop reads CASTRDSYNEQFF. Written as DNA, the CDR3 is TGTGCCAGTACTCGAGACTCCTACAATGAGCAGTTCTTC.

This clonotype qualifies as medium-sized. The chain carries TRBV30 and TRBJ2-7; D is unclear. With 1 base removed from V and 5 bases from J, the gap between germline ends came to 12 bases. Germline CDR1 and CDR2: GTSNPN and SVGIG (reference sequence). CDR3 size: 13 residues. In DNA form, the CDR3 reads TGTGCCTGGAGTGGTCTGGGTTCCGACGAGCAGTACTTC. This translates into CAWSGLGSDEQYF.

This sequence joins TRBV27 and TRBJ2-7; the match to TRBD2 covers 7 bases. Germline-derived CDR1 and CDR2 are MNHEY and SMNVEV (reference sequence). The CDR3 extends over 16 amino acids. V lost 2 bases, J lost 1 base, and 8 bases stayed unmatched. The CDR3 reads CASSLARGEVSYEQYF. Written as DNA, the CDR3 is TGTGCCAGCAGTTTAGCCCGGGGGGAGGTTTCCTACGAGCAGTACTTC.

This clonotype turned up a few times. The rearrangement uses TRBV29-1 and TRBJ1-1; D is unclear. The CDR3 covers 15 residues. Trimming pared 5 bases from V and 1 base from J, leaving 17 bases between. Germline lookup yields CDR1 SQVTM and CDR2 ANQGSEA. Written as DNA, the CDR3 is TGCAGCGTTCTTTTGTCTGGTTGGGGGAACACTGAAGCTTTCTTT. Protein product: CSVLLSGWGNTEAFF.

This clonotype qualifies as medium-sized. This chain uses TRBV7-9 with TRBJ2-3; 8 nucleotides line up with TRBD2. CDR1 SEHNR and CDR2 FQNEAQ come from the germline V gene (reference sequence). V lost 6 bases, J lost 4 bases, and 9 bases stayed unmatched. This CDR3 is 15 amino acids long. The CDR3 DNA follows: TGTGCCAGCAGAGAGCGGGAGTCGGTTTCAGATACGCAGTATTTT. This translates into CASRERESVSDTQYF.

This clonotype counts as medium-sized (0.01 to 0.1%). The chain employs TRBV10-3 and TRBJ2-7, with 7 bases identical to TRBD1. The J segment lost 2 bases and the V segment lost 5 bases, leaving 9 bases of the junction unmatched. This CDR3 region has 15 residues. Germline V gene lookup returns CDR1 ENHRY and CDR2 SYGVKD. In DNA form, the CDR3 reads TGTGCCATCAGTTATGATGACAGGGTTACCTACGAGCAGTACTTC. Encoded protein: CAISYDDRVTYEQYF.

The table lists this clonotype with a few counts. This chain connects TRBV4-1 to TRBJ1-4; a weak D match, TRBD1 (6 bases). The CDR3 contains 16 residues. V lost 4 bases to trimming and J lost 0 bases, with 12 bases between them. The germline V gene has CDR1 MGHRA and CDR2 YSYEKL. The CDR3 DNA follows: TGCGCCAGCAGCCTTCGAAAGGGGGCAACTAATGAAAAACTGTTTTTT. Encoded protein: CASSLRKGATNEKLFF.

This clonotype rates as medium-sized (0.01 to 0.1%). The J gene is TRBJ2-4, the V gene TRBV10-2; D is undetermined. Deletions cut 0 bases from V and 1 base from J, with 7 bases between. CDR1 is WSHSY and CDR2 is SAAADI in the germline V gene. The CDR3 length is 15 residues. The CDR3: CASSESGGAKNIQYF. DNA for the CDR3: TGCGCCAGCAGTGAGTCGGGTGGGGCCAAAAACATTCAGTACTTC.

Points on this clonotype: A much larger clone lies one base from this, so it may be a read error. The chain recombines TRBV7-8 with TRBJ2-7; D uncertain. V lost 5 bases and J 6 bases, leaving 14 bases between the germline ends. Per the germline V gene, CDR1 is SGHVS and CDR2 is FQNEAQ. This CDR3 spans 13 amino acids. CDR3 residues: CASSKGPTSEQYF. CDR3 nucleotides: TGTGCCAGCAGCAAAGGGCCGACCTCCGAGCAGTACTTC.

This clonotype is medium-sized (0.01 to 0.1%) within its sample. The chain links TRBV30 to TRBJ2-1, with 13 bases fitting TRBD2. V lost 4 bases and J lost 0; bases outside the gene matches: 9. CDR1 and CDR2 from the germline V gene are GTSNPN and SVGIG (reference sequence). The CDR3 contains 18 residues. CDR3 protein: CAWTGLAGRGFSYNEQFF. CDR3 nucleotides: TGTGCCTGGACGGGACTAGCGGGAAGGGGGTTCTCCTACAATGAGCAGTTCTTC.

To note about this clonotype: It may be a read error: a sequence one base away is much more abundant. This rearrangement joins TRBV27 to TRBJ1-6; D ambiguous. This CDR3 spans 12 amino acids. Germline lookup yields CDR1 MNHEY and CDR2 SMNVEV (reference sequence). The CDR3 DNA reads TGTGACAGCAGTGTCATAAATTCACCCCTCCACTTT. Encoded protein: CDSSVINSPLHF.

Concerning this clonotype: A much larger clone is a single base away; this may be a read error. This chain joins TRBV5-4 and TRBJ2-6; D is unresolved. The CDR3 is 15 amino acids. Deletions cut 7 bases from V and 0 bases from J, with 11 bases between. CDR1 is SGHNT, CDR2 YYREEE, per germline (reference sequence). CDR3 region: CASGRPGSGANVLTF. CDR3 coding DNA: TGTGCCAGCGGCCGCCCGGGCTCTGGGGCCAACGTCCTGACTTTC. Combining the CDR3 with reference TRBV5-4 and TRBJ2-6 gives the whole variable domain ETGVTQSPTHLIKTRGQQVTLRCSSQSGHNTVSWYQQALGQGPQFIFQYYREEENGRGNFPPRFSGLQFPNYSSELNVNALELDDSALYLCASGRPGSGANVLTFGAGSRLTVL.

Within the sample, this clonotype is medium-sized. At one of its ends the junction is not consistent with the germline gene, which may arise from a read error. The rearrangement joins TRBV27 to TRBJ1-5, with unresolved D. The CDR3 is 16 amino acids. The germline CDR1 and CDR2 sequences are MNHEY and SMNVEV (reference sequence). As DNA, the CDR3 is TGTGCCAGCAGTCTATCAGACGGGTATAGCAATCAGCCCCAGCATTTT. Its protein is CASSLSDGYSNQPQHF.

This clonotype is medium-sized. V and J are TRBV6-6 and TRBJ2-7, with 13 bases lining up with TRBD2. Germline assignment: CDR1 MNHNY and CDR2 SVGAGI (reference sequence). Trimming at V came to 8 bases and at J to 6 bases, leaving 4 bases not matched to a gene. There are 13 residues in the CDR3. CDR3 residues: CASGTSGISEQYF. Written as DNA, the CDR3 is TGTGCCAGCGGGACTAGCGGGATTTCCGAGCAGTACTTC.

By share, this clonotype ranks as medium-sized. The rearrangement joins TRBV4-1 to TRBJ2-3; D unresolved. Germline V gene lookup returns CDR1 MGHRA and CDR2 YSYEKL. Trimming cost V 2 bases and J 5 bases, with 8 bases left between them. The CDR3 is made up of 13 amino acids. In DNA form, the CDR3 reads TGCGCCAGCAGCCAACTAGGGTTAGATACGCAGTATTTT. Amino acids: CASSQLGLDTQYF.

A word on this clonotype: This may come from a read error, since a much larger clone is one base off. The chain uses TRBV7-8 and TRBJ2-2; 9 bases line up with TRBD2. Unmatched junction bases numbered 14, after V lost 3 bases and J lost 6 bases. This CDR3 is built from 18 residues. Per germline, CDR1 SGHVS and CDR2 FQNEAQ. In DNA, the CDR3 is TGTGCCAGCAGCTTTCGACTAGCGGCAGGGCCAGTTCCCGGGGAGCTGTTTTTT. This gives the protein CASSFRLAAGPVPGELFF.

The rearrangement uses TRBV12-3 or TRBV12-4 and TRBJ2-7, with D uncertain. V lost 6 bases to trimming and J lost 2 bases, with 11 bases between them. This CDR3 spans 13 amino acids. The CDR3 DNA reads TGTGCCAGCAGAGGAAAGTACACCTACGAGCAGTACTTC. Translating it yields CASRGKYTYEQYF.

By frequency in the sample, this clonotype is medium-sized. The rearrangement joins TRBV7-2 to TRBJ1-2, with unresolved D. CDR1 and CDR2 (germline): SGHTA, FQGNSA. There are 17 residues in the CDR3. V lost 1 base to trimming and J lost 4 bases, with 19 bases between them. In DNA, the CDR3 is TGTGCCAGCAGCTTAGACGTGGCTAATGGGCAGGCCTATGGCTACACCTTC. It specifies CASSLDVANGQAYGYTF.

Remarks on this clonotype: Possible read error: a much larger clone is one base away. The J gene is TRBJ2-1, the V gene TRBV6-5, with 8 bases identical to TRBD2. CDR1 and CDR2 (germline): MNHEY, SVGAGI. This CDR3 has 16 amino acids. The CDR3 DNA sequence: TGTGCCAGCAGTCCAGGGACTAGGGGTCCCTACAATGAGCAGTCCTTC. As protein: CASSPGTRGPYNEQSF.

This clonotype was seen more than once but under ten times. The chain links TRBV11-3 to TRBJ2-7; D is undetermined. Trimming stripped 4 bases from V and 1 base from J, with 17 bases between. There are 16 residues in the CDR3. Germline CDR1 SGHNT, CDR2 YENEEA. CDR3 region: CASSSPDGDYSYEQYF. Here the CDR3 DNA reads TGTGCCAGCAGCTCGCCGGACGGAGATTATTCCTACGAGCAGTACTTC.

Comment on this clonotype: This may be a read error: a much more frequent sequence differs by one nucleotide. The V call is TRBV28, the J call TRBJ1-3; D gene uncertain. Germline V gene lookup returns CDR1 MDHEN and CDR2 SYDVKM. The V and J ends lost 1 base and 2 bases respectively, with 9 bases between them. The CDR3 has 15 amino acids. CDR3 coding DNA: TGTGCCAGCAGTTTATCCCTCTCGACTGGAAACACCATATATTTT. Protein product: CASSLSLSTGNTIYF.

This clonotype was observed many times. This chain links TRBV7-8 with TRBJ2-2; TRBD2 agrees at 12 bases. CDR3 length: 20 amino acids. The germline CDR1 and CDR2 sequences are SGHVS and FQNEAQ. J gave up 5 bases and V 3 bases, and 16 bases lay outside the gene matches. CDR3 DNA sequence: TGTGCCAGCAGCTTTATCAAGACTAGCGGGAGCAGGGGAGTTACCGGGGAGCTGTTTTTT. Its translation: CASSFIKTSGSRGVTGELFF.

This clonotype was detected a few times. A read error may explain this, as a much larger clone is one base away. The rearrangement uses TRBV7-9 and TRBJ1-1, with D unclear. In germline, CDR1 is SEHNR, CDR2 FQNEAQ (reference sequence). Trimming pared 8 bases from V and 1 base from J, leaving 8 bases between. CDR3 length equals 12 residues. The CDR3 sequence is CASGRPNTEAFF. The CDR3 DNA reads TGTGCCAGCGGCCGACCGAACACTGAAGCTTTCTTT. Full variable domain (rest looked up from reference TRBV7-9 and TRBJ1-1): DTGVSQNPRHKITKRGQNVTFRCDPISEHNRLYWYRQTLGQGPEFLTYFQNEAQLEKSRLLSDRFSAERPKGSFSTLEIQRTEQGDSAMYLCASGRPNTEAFFGQGTRLTVV.